Listed below are T cell receptor beta chains from one sample, sequenced in a study of blood T cell repertoires in COVID-19. Assay: immunoSEQ multiplex PCR; the TCRdb copy retains only in-frame clones and omits some. The top ten clones hold under 45% of a sample with some 80,000 clones, around 83% of them seen once. What was sequenced was peripheral blood. Receptors were obtained from a woman between 65 and 79 years old with acute or convalescent COVID-19. Both conserved end residues are part of each CDR3. D genes are given only for firm matches. For some rows the clone size is stated as once, few or many, or as a class when expanded; others skip it.

J gene | V gene | D gene | clone size | CDR3 DNA | CDR3 protein
TRBJ2-1 | TRBV19 | . | . | TGTGCCAGTAGTATAGGGTTAGATGGTTTTAATGAGCAGTTCTTC | CASSIGLDGFNEQFF
TRBJ2-7 | TRBV28 | TRBD2 | . | TGTGCCAGCAGTTTAAGCGGGGCCAGCTCCTACGAGCAGTACTTC | CASSLSGASSYEQYF
TRBJ2-2 | TRBV5-1 | . | . | TGCGCCAGCATTATCGCTCCAGCGAACACCGGGGAGCTGTTTTTT | CASIIAPANTGELFF
TRBJ1-5 | TRBV19 | . | . | TGTGCCGGAGGGGGGGCAGGGGGCAATCAGCCCCAGCATTTT | CAGGGAGGNQPQHF
TRBJ1-4 | TRBV30 | . | . | TGTGCCTGGTCCGCGGGGGTCTCTAATGAAAAACTGTTTTTT | CAWSAGVSNEKLFF
TRBJ2-7 | TRBV5-8 | . | . | TGTGCCAGCAGCCCCGACAGAACCTACGAGCAGTACTTC | CASSPDRTYEQYF
TRBJ2-1 | TRBV5-1 | . | once | TGCGCCAGCAGCTTGGACGCGGCCGCGGGTAAGCAGTTCTTC | CASSLDAAAGKQFF
TRBJ2-1 | TRBV11-3 | . | few | TGTGCCAGCAGCTTAGTACCTGCTTCGGGTTGGCAAAAGCAGTTCTTC | CASSLVPASGWQKQFF
TRBJ2-1 | TRBV7-2 | . | . | TGTGCCAGCAGCTTCAGGGGATCCCTTCCTGGTTGGGATGAGCAGTTCTTC | CASSFRGSLPGWDEQFF
TRBJ1-5 | TRBV19 | . | . | TGTGCCAGTAGTATGGGAGGTCAGCCCCAGCATTTT | CASSMGGQPQHF
TRBJ2-7 | TRBV6-5 | TRBD1 | . | TGTGCCAGCACTGGACAGGGCTCCTACGAGCAGTACTTC | CASTGQGSYEQYF
TRBJ2-7 | TRBV7-9 | . | medium-sized | TGTGCCAGCAGCTTAGAGGTATGGAGTTCCCACGAGCAGTACTTC | CASSLEVWSSHEQYF
TRBJ1-2 | TRBV3-1/TRBV3-2 | TRBD1 | . | TGTGCCAGCAGCCAGACGGCCGGGACAGGGGGCTATGGCTACACCTTC | CASSQTAGTGGYGYTF
TRBJ1-4 | TRBV4-1 | . | . | TGCGCCAGCAGCCAAGGGCCCCCAACCTCAACCTTTGAAAAACTGTTTTTT | CASSQGPPTSTFEKLFF
TRBJ2-7 | TRBV21-1 | . | . | TGTGCCAGCAGCACTACCGACATTAAGGATCCTTTCGAGCAGTACTTC | CASSTTDIKDPFEQYF
TRBJ2-2 | TRBV2 | TRBD2 | . | TGTGCCAGCGGTGGACTAGCGGGAGCCGGGGAGCTGTTTTTT | CASGGLAGAGELFF
TRBJ2-7 | TRBV5-1 | . | few | TGCGCCAGCAGCTCTCAAGGGGCCCTGGGCGAGCAGTACTTC | CASSSQGALGEQYF
TRBJ1-3 | TRBV19 | . | few | TGTGCCAGTAGTATTGTCGAGTCTGGAAACACCATATATTTT | CASSIVESGNTIYF
TRBJ1-5 | TRBV5-5 | . | . | TGTGCCAGCAGCTCCGACAGTTTCAATCAGCCCCAGCATTTT | CASSSDSFNQPQHF
TRBJ2-3 | TRBV5-4 | TRBD2 | . | TGTGCCAGCAGCCTCGGACTAGAAGGTGCTACAGATACGCAGTATTTT | CASSLGLEGATDTQYF
TRBJ2-3 | TRBV10-1 | . | . | TGCGCCCGCCTAAGCCCTTATACGCAGTATTTT | CARLSPYTQYF
TRBJ2-4 | TRBV21-1 | . | . | TGTGCCAGCAGCAAGGACAGGGGTCGATCCAAAAACATTCAGTACTTC | CASSKDRGRSKNIQYF
TRBJ2-7 | TRBV12-3/TRBV12-4 | . | . | TGTGCCAGCAGTTTTTTAGTATCCTACGAGCAGTACTTC | CASSFLVSYEQYF
TRBJ1-6 | TRBV27 | . | few | TGTGCCAGCAGTTTAATTGACAGAAATAATTCACCCCTCCACTTT | CASSLIDRNNSPLHF
TRBJ2-2 | TRBV2 | . | many | TGTGCCAGCAGTTCAGGCTTGGGTTCCGGGGAGCTGTTTTTT | CASSSGLGSGELFF
TRBJ2-2 | TRBV3-1/TRBV3-2 | . | . | TGTGCCAGCAGCCGCGGGACCGTAGGGGAGCTGTTTTTT | CASSRGTVGELFF
TRBJ2-1 | TRBV7-9 | TRBD1 | . | TGTGCCAGCAGCCTACGACAGGGTTCCTCCTACAATGAGCAGTTCTTC | CASSLRQGSSYNEQFF
TRBJ2-7 | TRBV19 | TRBD2 | . | TGTGCCAGTAGTCCCGTCCTAGCGGCCTACGAGCAGTACTTC | CASSPVLAAYEQYF